This T cell receptor beta chain is from a study of patients and donors after allogeneic stem cell transplantation. This clonotype came up a few times. MiXCR was run by TCRdb on the RT-PCR reads, yielding one entry per CDR3 protein. The sample holds approximately 410,000 distinct CDR3 sequences, 16% seen once. Trimming shortened V by 2 bases and J by 7 bases, and 12 bases separated the two germline ends. The CDR3 runs to 13 residues. Germline-derived CDR1 and CDR2 are SEHNR and FQNEAQ (reference sequence). This rearrangement joins TRBV7-9 to TRBJ2-7; D perhaps matches TRBD2 (5 bases). The TCR was taken from a human donor who was either an allogeneic HSCT recipient or a stem cell or donor lymphocyte infusion donor (not recorded which). It is not recorded whose cells these are; they may come from a transplant donor. Sequencing used blood, either unsorted or a sorted T cell fraction (not recorded which). CDR3 residues: CASSLPGIGEQYF. The CDR3 DNA is TGTGCCAGCAGCTTACCGGGAATAGGTGAGCAGTACTTC.